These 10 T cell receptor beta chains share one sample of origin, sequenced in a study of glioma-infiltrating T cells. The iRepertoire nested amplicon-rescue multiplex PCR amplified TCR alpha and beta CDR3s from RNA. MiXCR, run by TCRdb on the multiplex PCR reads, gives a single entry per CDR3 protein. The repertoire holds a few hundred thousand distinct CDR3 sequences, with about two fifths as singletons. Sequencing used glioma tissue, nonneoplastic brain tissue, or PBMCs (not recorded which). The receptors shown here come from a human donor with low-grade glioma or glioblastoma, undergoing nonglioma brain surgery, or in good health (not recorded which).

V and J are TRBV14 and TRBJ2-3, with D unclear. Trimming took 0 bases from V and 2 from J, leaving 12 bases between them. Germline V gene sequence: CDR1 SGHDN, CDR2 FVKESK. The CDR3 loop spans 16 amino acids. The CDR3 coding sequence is TGTGCCAGCAGCCAAGATAGTAGATTCTTCACAGATACGCAGTATTTT. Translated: CASSQDSRFFTDTQYF.

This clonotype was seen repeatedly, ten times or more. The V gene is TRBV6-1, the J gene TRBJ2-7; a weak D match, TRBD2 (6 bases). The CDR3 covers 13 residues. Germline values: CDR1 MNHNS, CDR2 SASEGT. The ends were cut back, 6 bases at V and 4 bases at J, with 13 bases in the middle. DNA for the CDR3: TGTGCCAGCAGCGAGACTAGACTTTACGAGCAGTACTTC. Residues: CASSETRLYEQYF.

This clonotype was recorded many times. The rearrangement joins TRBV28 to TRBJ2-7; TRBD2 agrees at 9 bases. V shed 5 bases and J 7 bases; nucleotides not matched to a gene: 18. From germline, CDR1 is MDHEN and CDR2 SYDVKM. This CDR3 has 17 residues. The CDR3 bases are TGTGCCAGCAGTCTACGGGACGGTAGCGGGAGTGGAAGGGAGCAGTACTTC. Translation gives CASSLRDGSGSGREQYF.

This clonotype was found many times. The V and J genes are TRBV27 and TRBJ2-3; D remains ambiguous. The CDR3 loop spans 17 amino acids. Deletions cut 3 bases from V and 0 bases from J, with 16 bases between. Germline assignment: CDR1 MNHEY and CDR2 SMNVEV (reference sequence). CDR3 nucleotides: TGTGCCAGCAGTTTCTTTGGCCCACTCTCTAGCACAGATACGCAGTATTTT. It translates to CASSFFGPLSSTDTQYF.

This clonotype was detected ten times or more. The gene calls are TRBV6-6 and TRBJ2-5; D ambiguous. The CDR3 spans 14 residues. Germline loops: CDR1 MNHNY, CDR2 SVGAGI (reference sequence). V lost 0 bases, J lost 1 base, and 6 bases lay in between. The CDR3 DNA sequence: TGTGCCAGCAGTTACTCGAGGAGCCAAGAGACCCAGTACTTC. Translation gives CASSYSRSQETQYF.

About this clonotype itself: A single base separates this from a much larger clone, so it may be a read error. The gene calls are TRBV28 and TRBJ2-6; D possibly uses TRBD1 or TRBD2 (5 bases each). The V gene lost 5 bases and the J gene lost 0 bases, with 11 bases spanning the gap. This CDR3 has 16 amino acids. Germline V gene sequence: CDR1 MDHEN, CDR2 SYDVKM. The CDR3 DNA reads TGTGCCAGCAGTCTGGGGGTCCCCTCTGGGGCCAACGTCCTGACTTTC. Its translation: CASSLGVPSGANVLTF.

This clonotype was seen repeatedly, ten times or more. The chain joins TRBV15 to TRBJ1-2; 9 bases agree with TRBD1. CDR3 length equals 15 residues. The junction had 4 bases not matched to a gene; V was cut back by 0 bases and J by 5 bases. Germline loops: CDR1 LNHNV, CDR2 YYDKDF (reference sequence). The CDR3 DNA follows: TGTGCCACCAGCAGAGATTTGGGGACAGGGTATGGCTACACCTTC. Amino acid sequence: CATSRDLGTGYGYTF.

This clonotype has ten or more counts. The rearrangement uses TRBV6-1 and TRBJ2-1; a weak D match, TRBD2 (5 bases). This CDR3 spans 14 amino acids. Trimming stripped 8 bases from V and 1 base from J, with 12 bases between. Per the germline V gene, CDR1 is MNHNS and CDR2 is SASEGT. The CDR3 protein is CASGRSHSYNEQFF. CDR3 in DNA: TGTGCCAGCGGGAGATCACATTCCTACAATGAGCAGTTCTTC.

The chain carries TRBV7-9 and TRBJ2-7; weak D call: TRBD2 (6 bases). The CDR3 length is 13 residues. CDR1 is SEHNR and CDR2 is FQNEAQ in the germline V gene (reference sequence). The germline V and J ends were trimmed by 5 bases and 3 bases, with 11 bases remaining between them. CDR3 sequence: CASSRLSGYEQYF. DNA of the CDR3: TGTGCCAGCAGCAGGCTTAGCGGCTACGAGCAGTACTTC. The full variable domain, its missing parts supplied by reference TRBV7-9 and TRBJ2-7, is DTGVSQNPRHKITKRGQNVTFRCDPISEHNRLYWYRQTLGQGPEFLTYFQNEAQLEKSRLLSDRFSAERPKGSFSTLEIQRTEQGDSAMYLCASSRLSGYEQYFGPGTRLTVT.

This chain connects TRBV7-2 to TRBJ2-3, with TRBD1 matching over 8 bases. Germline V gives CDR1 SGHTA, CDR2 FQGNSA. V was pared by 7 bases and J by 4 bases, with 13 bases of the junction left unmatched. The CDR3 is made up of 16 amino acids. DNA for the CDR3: TGTGCCAGCACCTCCCTCCGGACAGGGAGCCCAGATACGCAGTATTTT. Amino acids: CASTSLRTGSPDTQYF. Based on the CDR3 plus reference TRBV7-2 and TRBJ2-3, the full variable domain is GAGVSQSPSNKVTEKGKDVELRCDPISGHTALYWYRQSLGQGLEFLIYFQGNSAPDKSGLPSDRFSAERTGGSVSTLTIQRTQQEDSAVYLCASTSLRTGSPDTQYFGPGTRLTVL.